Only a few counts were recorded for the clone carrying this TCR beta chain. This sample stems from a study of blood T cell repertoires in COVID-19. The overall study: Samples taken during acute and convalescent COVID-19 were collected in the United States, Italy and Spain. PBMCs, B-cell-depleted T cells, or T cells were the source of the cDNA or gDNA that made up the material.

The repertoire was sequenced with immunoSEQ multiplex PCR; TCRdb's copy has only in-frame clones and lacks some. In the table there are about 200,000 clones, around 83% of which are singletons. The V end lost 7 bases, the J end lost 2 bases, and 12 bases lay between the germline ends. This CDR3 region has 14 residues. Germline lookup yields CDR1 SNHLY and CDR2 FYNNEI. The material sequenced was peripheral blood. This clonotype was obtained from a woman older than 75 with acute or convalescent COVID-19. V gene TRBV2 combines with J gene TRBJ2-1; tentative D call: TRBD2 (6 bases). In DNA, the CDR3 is TGTGCCAGCACTCCGGGACTTACCTACAATGAGCAGTTCTTC. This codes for CASTPGLTYNEQFF.